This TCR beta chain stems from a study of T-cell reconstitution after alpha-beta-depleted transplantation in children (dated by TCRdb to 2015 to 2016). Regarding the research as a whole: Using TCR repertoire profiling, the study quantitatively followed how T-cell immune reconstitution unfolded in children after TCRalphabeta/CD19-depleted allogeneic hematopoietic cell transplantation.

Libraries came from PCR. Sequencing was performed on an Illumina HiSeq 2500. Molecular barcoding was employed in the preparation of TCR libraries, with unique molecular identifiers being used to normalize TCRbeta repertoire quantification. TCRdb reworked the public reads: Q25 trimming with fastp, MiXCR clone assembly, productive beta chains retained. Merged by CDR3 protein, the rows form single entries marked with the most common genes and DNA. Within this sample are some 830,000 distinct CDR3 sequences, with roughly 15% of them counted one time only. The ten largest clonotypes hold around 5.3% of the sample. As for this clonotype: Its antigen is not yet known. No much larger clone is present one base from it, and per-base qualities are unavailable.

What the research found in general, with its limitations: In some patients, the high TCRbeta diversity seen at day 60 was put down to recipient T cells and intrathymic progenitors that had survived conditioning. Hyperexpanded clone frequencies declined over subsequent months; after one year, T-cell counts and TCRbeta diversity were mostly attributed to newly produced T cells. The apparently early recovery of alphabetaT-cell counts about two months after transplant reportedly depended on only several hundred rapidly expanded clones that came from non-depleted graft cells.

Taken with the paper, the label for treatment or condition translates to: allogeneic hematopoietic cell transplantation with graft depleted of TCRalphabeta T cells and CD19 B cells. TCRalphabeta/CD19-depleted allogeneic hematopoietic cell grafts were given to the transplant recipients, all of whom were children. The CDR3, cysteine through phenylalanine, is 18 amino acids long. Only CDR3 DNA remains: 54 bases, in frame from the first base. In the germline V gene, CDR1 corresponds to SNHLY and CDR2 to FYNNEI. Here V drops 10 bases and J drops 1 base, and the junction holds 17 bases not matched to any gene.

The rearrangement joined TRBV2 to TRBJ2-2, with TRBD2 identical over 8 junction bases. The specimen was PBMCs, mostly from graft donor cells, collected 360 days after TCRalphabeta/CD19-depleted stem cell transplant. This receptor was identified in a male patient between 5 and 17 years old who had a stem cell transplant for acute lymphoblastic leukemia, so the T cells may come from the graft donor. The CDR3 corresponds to CAICPLWVAGKNTGELFF. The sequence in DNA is TGTGCCATCTGTCCCCTCTGGGTAGCGGGGAAGAACACCGGGGAGCTGTTTTTT.